This TCR beta chain came from a study of OX40 agonist ivuxolimab in advanced cancers. Study observations and caveats: Low levels of normalized T-cell clonal expansion also appeared in some nonresponders. Averaged across samples, CD8+ T cells carried more expanded clones than CD4+ did.

TCRdb's copy holds only in-frame clones and misses some; the assay was immunoSEQ multiplex PCR. The repertoire holds tens of thousands of clones, with 92% as singletons. Enrollment shut out patients with autoimmune disease history or systemic immunosuppression. This CDR3 region has 11 residues. Germline lookup yields CDR1 WNHNN and CDR2 SYGVQD (reference sequence). V shed 10 bases and J 5 bases; nucleotides not matched to a gene: 4. This clone was seen more than once but under ten times. Its antigen is unidentified. This chain links TRBV10-1 with TRBJ1-1; the match to TRBD1 covers 7 bases. This sample comprised CD4+ or CD8+ T cells sorted from blood, obtained in a trial of the OX40 agonist ivuxolimab. The sequence was obtained from an adult with an advanced solid tumor such as melanoma, head and neck, liver or kidney cancer. The CDR3 DNA reads as TGCGCCACTTCACAGGGGACTGAAGCTTTCTTT. This sequence encodes CATSQGTEAFF.